This passage covers 24 T cell receptor beta chains from one sample sequenced in a study of breast tumors, draining lymph nodes, adjacent tissues. TCRdb recomputed calls from the multiplex PCR reads with MiXCR, one row per CDR3 protein. Of some 200,000 distinct CDR3 sequences in the sample, 31% were seen once. Samples came from axillary lymph nodes draining the breast cancer. Sequencing was performed on axillary lymph node tissue. These receptors came from a female donor with breast cancer. Some clones in this sample may be carry-over from other donors' samples.

J is TRBJ2-3 and V is TRBV6-4; D not resolved. CDR3 length: 15 amino acids. CDR1 MRHNA and CDR2 SNTAGT come from the germline V gene. Trimming cost V 8 bases and J 1 base, with 16 bases left between them. The CDR3 here is CASLQRRKGTDTQYF. The CDR3, as DNA: TGTGCCAGCTTACAAAGGCGGAAAGGCACAGATACGCAGTATTTT.

This clonotype was observed many times. The gene calls are TRBV19 and TRBJ1-5, with 10 bases lining up with TRBD1. After removal of 3 bases from V and 4 bases from J, the junction contained 6 bases not matched to a gene. CDR1 and CDR2 (germline): LNHDA, SQIVND (reference sequence). This CDR3 is 16 amino acids long. CDR3 sequence: CASSMSRGQGNQPQHF. The CDR3, as DNA: TGTGCCAGTAGTATGAGTCGGGGACAGGGGAATCAGCCCCAGCATTTT.

This sequence joins TRBV5-1 and TRBJ1-4; possible D gene TRBD1, 6 bases. With 4 bases removed from V and 6 bases from J, the gap between germline ends came to 19 bases. The germline gives CDR1 SGHRS, CDR2 YFSETQ. The CDR3 extends over 16 amino acids. CDR3: CASSPNGTGLDEKLFF. The CDR3 DNA sequence: TGCGCCAGCAGCCCAAACGGAACAGGGTTGGATGAAAAACTGTTTTTT.

The chain combines TRBV5-6 with TRBJ1-6, with D possibly matching TRBD1 (6 bases). Between the trimmed V and J ends, which lost 0 bases and 0 bases, there was a span of 10 bases. The CDR3 is 17 amino acids. Germline CDR1 SGHDT, CDR2 YYEEEE. CDR3 sequence: CASSLDRARSYNSPLHF. Written as DNA, the CDR3 is TGTGCCAGCAGCTTGGACAGGGCACGCTCCTATAATTCACCCCTCCACTTT.

This clonotype was counted at least ten times. The DNA of the CDR3 is TGTGCCAGCAGCCAAGATAGGAGTGGCCAGCCCCAGCATTTT. Its protein is CASSQDRSGQPQHF. V gene TRBV3-1 combines with J gene TRBJ1-5, with D hard to call. The germline V and J ends were trimmed by 0 bases and 7 bases, with 10 bases remaining between them. CDR1 and CDR2 (germline): LGHDT, YNNKEL (reference sequence). The CDR3 runs to 14 residues.

The chain couples TRBV27 to TRBJ2-7; 7 bases map to TRBD1. CDR3 length: 15 amino acids. V lost 0 bases and J lost 6; bases outside the gene matches: 8. Germline lookup yields CDR1 MNHEY and CDR2 SMNVEV (reference sequence). The CDR3 DNA sequence: TGTGCCAGCAGTTTATCCCCGACAGGGTGGTGCGAGCAGTACTTC. Encoded protein: CASSLSPTGWCEQYF.

This clonotype was seen repeatedly, ten times or more. The junction and the germline gene differ at one end; a read error may be behind it. DNA of the CDR3: TGTGCTAGCAGCTTAGGAGGGGGGCGAGACGGGCAGTACTTC. The encoded protein is CASSLGGGRDGQYF. V is TRBV7-7 and J is TRBJ2-7; the D gene could be TRBD1 or TRBD2 (6 bases each). The CDR3 has 14 residues. Germline CDR1 is SSHAT and CDR2 is FNYEAQ (reference sequence).

The chain is built from TRBV6-1 and TRBJ2-7, with a weak D call TRBD1 (7 bases). This CDR3 is 16 amino acids long. V dropped 2 bases and J dropped 2 bases, with 16 bases sitting between them. Germline CDR1 MNHNS, CDR2 SASEGT. CDR3 nucleotide sequence: TGTGCCAGCAGTGAATGTGCGGGACAGTGGCCCTACGAGCAGTACTTC. This gives the protein CASSECAGQWPYEQYF.

This clonotype was counted ten times or more. This chain joins TRBV7-6 and TRBJ2-3, with 11 bases fitting TRBD1. This CDR3 has 18 amino acids. The junction had 10 bases not matched to a gene; V was cut back by 5 bases and J by 0 bases. Germline CDR1 is SGHVS and CDR2 is FNYEAQ. The CDR3 loop reads CASSPSFRDRGSTDTQYF. CDR3 sequence (DNA): TGTGCCAGCAGCCCAAGCTTCCGGGACAGGGGGAGCACAGATACGCAGTATTTT.

This clonotype was seen at least ten times. This chain links TRBV6-1 with TRBJ2-3; no reliable D call. The CDR3 contains 14 residues. The ends were cut back, 7 bases at V and 6 bases at J, with 17 bases in the middle. Germline V gives CDR1 MNHNS, CDR2 SASEGT. CDR3 residues: CASKVNQGSDTQYF. For the CDR3, the DNA is TGTGCCAGCAAGGTTAACCAAGGGTCGGATACGCAGTATTTT.

With respect to this clonotype: This may be a read error, as it is one base from a much larger clone. The chain combines TRBV20-1 with TRBJ2-5; 8 positions agree with TRBD2. CDR1 and CDR2 from the germline V gene are DFQATT and SNEGSKA (reference sequence). The CDR3 is 17 residues long. V was clipped by 0 bases and J by 0 bases; unmatched bases: 9. The CDR3 coding sequence is TGCAGTGCTAGAGATGCAAGCGGGGGAGCGTACCAAGAGACCCAGTACTTC. Translating gives CSARDASGGAYQETQYF.

Many counts were recorded for this clonotype. V is TRBV2 and J is TRBJ1-2; 8 bases align to TRBD1. The CDR3 contains 13 residues. Per germline, CDR1 SNHLY and CDR2 FYNNEI. V trimming: 4 bases; J trimming: 7 bases; junction bases outside the gene matches: 5. CDR3 region: CASSVQGDGGYTF. The CDR3 nucleotides are TGTGCCAGCAGTGTACAGGGGGACGGTGGCTACACCTTC. Combining the CDR3 with reference TRBV2 and TRBJ1-2 gives the whole variable domain EPEVTQTPSHQVTQMGQEVILRCVPISNHLYFYWYRQILGQKVEFLVSFYNNEISEKSEIFDDQFSVERPDGSNFTLKIRSTKLEDSAMYFCASSVQGDGGYTFGSGTRLTVV.

This chain uses TRBV2 with TRBJ1-1; D not certain. Germline CDR1 is SNHLY and CDR2 is FYNNEI. The CDR3 extends over 13 amino acids. The V gene lost 0 bases and the J gene lost 9 bases, with 11 bases spanning the gap. In nucleotides, the CDR3 is TGTGCCAGCAGTGAAGCGCGGGCAGGCCAAGCTTTCTTT. Translating it yields CASSEARAGQAFF.

The rearrangement uses TRBV29-1 and TRBJ2-3; either TRBD1 or TRBD2 may supply D (6 bases each). Trimming took 7 bases from V and 1 from J, leaving 12 bases between them. The CDR3 has 13 amino acids. Germline lookup yields CDR1 SQVTM and CDR2 ANQGSEA. The CDR3 DNA follows: TGCAGCGCCCTCGGGGGCGGCACAGATACGCAGTATTTT. It specifies CSALGGGTDTQYF.

Turning to this clonotype: Relative to the germline gene, one junction end is altered; a read error may explain this. The rearrangement links TRBV5-1 to TRBJ1-2; 10 bases map to TRBD1. Per germline, CDR1 SGHRS and CDR2 YFSETQ. The CDR3 extends over 13 amino acids. The CDR3 DNA sequence: TGCGCCAGCAGCTTGGTTCCGGGGACAGGGGCCTTCTTC. It yields the protein CASSLVPGTGAFF. The full variable domain, in which reference TRBV5-1 and TRBJ1-2 provide the parts outside the CDR3, is KAGVTQTPRYLIKTRGQQVTLSCSPISGHRSVSWYQQTPGQGLQFLFEYFSETQRNKGNFPGRFSGRQFSNSRSEMNVSTLELGDSALYLCASSLVPGTGAFFGSGTRLTVV.

This clonotype was counted at least ten times. CDR3 nucleotide sequence: TGTGCCAGCAGCTTCTCCGGGACTAGCGGGAAGTTTCTGTTCTTC. Residues: CASSFSGTSGKFLFF. The rearrangement joins TRBV9 to TRBJ2-1, with 13 nucleotides matching TRBD2. The germline V gene encodes CDR1 SGDLS and CDR2 YYNGEE. The CDR3 runs 15 residues. The V and J ends lost 4 bases and 15 bases, in that order; junction bases with no gene match: 13.

Note on this clonotype: This clone may be a read error of a much larger clone one base away. The chain has TRBV5-4 and TRBJ2-7, with D maybe TRBD2 (6 bases). Trimming removed 3 bases from V and 3 bases from J, with 16 bases in between. There are 15 residues in the CDR3. The germline V gene encodes CDR1 SGHNT and CDR2 YYREEE (reference sequence). Here the CDR3 DNA reads TGTGCCAGCAGCTCCCGGGTTACCGGGGGCTACGAGCAGTACTTC. This gives the protein CASSSRVTGGYEQYF. The whole variable domain, remainder taken from reference TRBV5-4 and TRBJ2-7, is ETGVTQSPTHLIKTRGQQVTLRCSSQSGHNTVSWYQQALGQGPQFIFQYYREEENGRGNFPPRFSGLQFPNYSSELNVNALELDDSALYLCASSSRVTGGYEQYFGPGTRLTVT.

This clonotype was counted many times. The V call is TRBV6-2 or TRBV6-3, the J call TRBJ1-5, with a possible D match to TRBD1 (5 bases). CDR1 MNHEY and CDR2 SVGEGT come from the germline V gene. V shed 3 bases and J shed 5 bases, with 11 bases lying between them. This CDR3 region has 14 residues. CDR3 residues: CASSYQGAYQPQHF. The CDR3 coding sequence is TGTGCCAGCAGTTATCAAGGGGCCTATCAGCCCCAGCATTTT.

The chain links TRBV6-6 to TRBJ2-3, with D possibly matching TRBD2 (5 bases). The CDR3 is 12 residues long. Trimming stripped 7 bases from V and 11 bases from J, with 16 bases between. CDR1 MNHNY and CDR2 SVGAGI come from the germline V gene (reference sequence). DNA of the CDR3: TGTGCCAGCACTCCGGGGTACAATGAGCAGTATTTT. Its translation is CASTPGYNEQYF.

This clonotype was seen many times. The rearrangement links TRBV28 to TRBJ2-7; TRBD1 agrees at 10 bases. V dropped 5 bases and J dropped 7; count of bases not matched to a gene: 11. The CDR3 is 15 amino acids. The V gene's germline CDR1 is MDHEN and CDR2 SYDVKM. The CDR3 loop reads CASSDPGTGVLEQYF. The CDR3 nucleotides are TGTGCCAGCAGTGACCCCGGGACAGGGGTGTTGGAGCAGTACTTC.

About this clonotype: With a much larger clone just one base away, this may be a read error. The chain has TRBV4-2 and TRBJ2-1, with D possibly matching TRBD2 (5 bases). Per the germline V gene, CDR1 is LGHNA and CDR2 is YNFKEQ. Trimming cost V 0 bases and J 5 bases, with 17 bases left between them. CDR3 length: 17 residues. The CDR3 bases are TGTGCCAGCAGCCAAGATCTAGGCTATGGAGGAGACAATGAGCAGTTCTTC. Residues: CASSQDLGYGGDNEQFF.

This clonotype was counted a few times. Just one base apart from a much larger clone, this may be a read error. The gene calls are TRBV13 and TRBJ2-7, with TRBD1 matching 7 bases. Germline CDR1 is PRHDT and CDR2 is FYEKMQ (reference sequence). This CDR3 is built from 17 residues. In nucleotides, the CDR3 is TGTGCCAGCAGCCTAACGGTGACAGGGATCCTTCCCTACGGGCAGTACTTC. This codes for CASSLTVTGILPYGQYF.

The genes are TRBV7-7 and TRBJ2-7; 9 positions agree with TRBD1. The length of the CDR3 is 15 residues. Germline CDR1 and CDR2: SSHAT and FNYEAQ (reference sequence). For the CDR3, the DNA is TGTGCTAGCGGACCTCCGGGACAGGGAAGATACGAGCAGTACTTC. Translated: CASGPPGQGRYEQYF. Based on the CDR3 plus reference TRBV7-7 and TRBJ2-7, the full variable domain is GAGVSQSPRYKVTKRGQDVTLRCDPISSHATLYWYQQALGQGPEFLTYFNYEAQPDKSGLPSDRFSAERPEGSISTLTIQRTEQRDSAMYRCASGPPGQGRYEQYFGPGTRLTVT.

J is TRBJ2-1 and V is TRBV6-1; tentative D call: TRBD2 (6 bases). The CDR3 runs 15 residues. Germline-derived CDR1 and CDR2 are MNHNS and SASEGT. V lost 6 bases to trimming and J lost 3 bases, with 15 bases between them. DNA of the CDR3: TGTGCCAGCAGGCCCCTCGCGGGGAACTACAATGAGCAGTTCTTC. Translated, it gives CASRPLAGNYNEQFF.